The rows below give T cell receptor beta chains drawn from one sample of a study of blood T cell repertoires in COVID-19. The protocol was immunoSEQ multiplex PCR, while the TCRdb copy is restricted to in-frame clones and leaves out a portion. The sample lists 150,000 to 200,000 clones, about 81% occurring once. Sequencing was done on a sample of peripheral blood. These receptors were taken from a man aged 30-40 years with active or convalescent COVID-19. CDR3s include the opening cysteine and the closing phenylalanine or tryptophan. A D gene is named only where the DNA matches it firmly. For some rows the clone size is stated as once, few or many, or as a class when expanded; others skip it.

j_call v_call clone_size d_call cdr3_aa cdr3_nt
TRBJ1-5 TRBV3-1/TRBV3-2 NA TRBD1 CASSQVGQPQPQHF TGTGCCAGCAGCCAAGTGGGACAGCCTCAGCCCCAGCATTTT
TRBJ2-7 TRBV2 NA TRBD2 CASPRRAGGSLEQYF TGTGCCAGTCCCCGAAGGGCGGGAGGTTCGCTCGAGCAGTACTTC
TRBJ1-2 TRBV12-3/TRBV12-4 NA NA CASRPREVLGYTF TGTGCCAGCAGGCCCAGGGAGGTATTGGGCTACACCTTC
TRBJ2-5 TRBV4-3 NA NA CASSQGLSSETQYF TGCGCCAGCAGCCAAGGGCTCTCTTCCGAGACCCAGTACTTC
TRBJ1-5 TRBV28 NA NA CASSFRGGKQPQHF TGTGCCAGCAGTTTCCGCGGGGGCAAACAGCCCCAGCATTTT
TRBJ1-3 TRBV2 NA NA CASSEYSGNTIYF TGTGCCAGCAGTGAGTACTCTGGAAACACCATATATTTT
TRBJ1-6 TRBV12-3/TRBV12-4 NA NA CASALPNSPLHF TGTGCCAGTGCACTCCCCAATTCACCCCTCCACTTT
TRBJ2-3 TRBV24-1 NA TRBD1 CATSDQGTGTDTQYF TGTGCCACCAGTGACCAAGGGACAGGGACAGATACGCAGTATTTT
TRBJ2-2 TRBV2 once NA CASNREANTGELFF TGTGCCAGCAACAGGGAAGCTAACACCGGGGAGCTGTTTTTT
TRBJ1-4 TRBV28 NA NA CASSRGDEKLFF TGTGCCAGCAGTCGGGGGGATGAAAAACTGTTTTTT
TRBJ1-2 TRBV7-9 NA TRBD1 CASSLDQGASGYTF TGTGCCAGCAGCTTAGATCAGGGGGCGTCTGGCTACACCTTC
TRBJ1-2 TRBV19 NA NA CASSIEVSGSGGYTF TGTGCCAGTAGTATCGAAGTCTCGGGGAGCGGTGGCTACACCTTC
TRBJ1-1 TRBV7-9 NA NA CASSSRDGVENTEAFF TGTGCCAGCAGCTCGAGAGACGGGGTCGAAAACACTGAAGCTTTCTTT
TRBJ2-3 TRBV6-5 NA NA CAIRQDPTDTQYF TGTGCCATCAGACAGGACCCCACAGATACGCAGTATTTT
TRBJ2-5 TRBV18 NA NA CASSPASQETQYF TGTGCCAGCTCACCAGCTAGCCAAGAGACCCAGTACTTC
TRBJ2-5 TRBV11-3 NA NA CASSLYGGSQETQYF TGTGCCAGCAGCTTGTACGGCGGGTCTCAAGAGACCCAGTACTTC
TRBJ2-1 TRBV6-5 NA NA CASRGPRENEQFF TGTGCCAGCAGGGGACCGCGGGAAAATGAGCAGTTCTTC
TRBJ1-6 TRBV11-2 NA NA CASSFRGDYNSPLHF TGTGCCAGCAGCTTTCGGGGTGACTATAATTCACCCCTCCACTTT
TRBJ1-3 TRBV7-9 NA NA CASSLGTVSGNTIYF TGTGCCAGCAGCTTAGGGACAGTCTCTGGAAACACCATATATTTT
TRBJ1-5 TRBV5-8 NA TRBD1 CASSRTGGEPQHF TGTGCCAGCAGCCGGACAGGGGGTGAGCCCCAGCATTTT
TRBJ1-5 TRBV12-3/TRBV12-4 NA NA CASRGGNQPQHF TGTGCCAGCAGGGGGGGGAATCAGCCCCAGCATTTT
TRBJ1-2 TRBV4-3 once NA CASSQDLDNNYGYTF TGCGCCAGCAGCCAAGATCTTGACAATAACTATGGCTACACCTTC
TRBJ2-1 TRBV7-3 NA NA CASSLGSGLNEQFF TGTGCCAGCAGCTTAGGGTCAGGGTTGAATGAGCAGTTCTTC
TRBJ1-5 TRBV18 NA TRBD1 CASSPPGQGNQPQHF TGTGCCAGCTCACCACCGGGACAGGGGAATCAGCCCCAGCATTTT